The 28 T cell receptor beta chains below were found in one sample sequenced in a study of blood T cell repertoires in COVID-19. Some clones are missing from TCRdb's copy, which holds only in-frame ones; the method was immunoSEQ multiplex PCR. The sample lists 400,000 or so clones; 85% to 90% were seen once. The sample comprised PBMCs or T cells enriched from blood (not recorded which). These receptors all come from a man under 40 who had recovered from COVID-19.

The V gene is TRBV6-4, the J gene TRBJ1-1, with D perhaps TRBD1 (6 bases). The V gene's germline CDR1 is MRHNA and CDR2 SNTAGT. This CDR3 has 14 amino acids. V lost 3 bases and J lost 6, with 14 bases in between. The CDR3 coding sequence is TGTGCCAGCAGTGATGGGGCCACAGGGTCTGAAGCTTTCTTT. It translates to CASSDGATGSEAFF.

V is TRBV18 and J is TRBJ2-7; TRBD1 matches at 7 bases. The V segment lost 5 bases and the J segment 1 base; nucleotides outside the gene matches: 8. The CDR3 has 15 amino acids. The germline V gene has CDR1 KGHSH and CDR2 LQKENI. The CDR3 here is CASSSSGTASYEQYF. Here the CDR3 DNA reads TGTGCCAGCTCATCCTCCGGGACAGCATCCTACGAGCAGTACTTC.

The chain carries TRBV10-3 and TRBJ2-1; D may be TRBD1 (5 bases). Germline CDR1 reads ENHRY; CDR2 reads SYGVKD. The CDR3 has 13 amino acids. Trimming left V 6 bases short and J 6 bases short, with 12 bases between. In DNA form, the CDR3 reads TGTGCCATCAGACCTGAAGGGGTCAATGAGCAGTTCTTC. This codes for CAIRPEGVNEQFF.

The CDR3 reads CASSPNPGSRHTEAFF. For the CDR3, the DNA is TGTGCCAGCAGTCCGAATCCAGGGTCCAGGCACACTGAAGCTTTCTTT. The V gene is TRBV27, the J gene TRBJ1-1; possible D gene TRBD1, 5 bases. V dropped 5 bases and J dropped 3 bases, with 19 bases sitting between them. From germline, CDR1 is MNHEY and CDR2 SMNVEV (reference sequence). The CDR3 is made up of 16 amino acids.

This chain's CDR3 is CASSPDSQETQYF. CDR3 nucleotides: TGTGCCAGCAGCCCGGACAGCCAAGAGACCCAGTACTTC. This chain joins TRBV3-1 (or the pseudogene TRBV3-2) and TRBJ2-5; tentative D call: TRBD1 (6 bases). Germline assignment: CDR1 LGHDT and CDR2 YNNKEL (reference sequence). Trimming pared 4 bases from V and 1 base from J, leaving 7 bases between. The CDR3 has 13 residues.

The CDR3 here is CASSEGLVADTQYF. The CDR3 nucleotides are TGTGCCAGCAGTGAAGGGCTAGTAGCTGATACGCAGTATTTT. The V gene is TRBV6-1, the J gene TRBJ2-3; D gene unclear. The ends were cut back, 1 base at V and 6 bases at J, with 11 bases in the middle. Per the germline V gene, CDR1 is MNHNS and CDR2 is SASEGT. The CDR3 contains 14 residues.

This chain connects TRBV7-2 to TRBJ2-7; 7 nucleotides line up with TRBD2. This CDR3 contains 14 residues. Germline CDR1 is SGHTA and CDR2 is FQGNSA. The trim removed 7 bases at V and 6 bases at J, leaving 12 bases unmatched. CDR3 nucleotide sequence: TGTGCCAGCAACCGGTGGGCGGGAGAGGGCGAGCAGTACTTC. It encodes CASNRWAGEGEQYF.

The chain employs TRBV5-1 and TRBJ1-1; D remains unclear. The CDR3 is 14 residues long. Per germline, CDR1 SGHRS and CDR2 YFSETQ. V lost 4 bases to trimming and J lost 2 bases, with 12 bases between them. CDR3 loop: CASSVLEGNTEAFF. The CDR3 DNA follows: TGCGCCAGCAGCGTCCTTGAGGGAAACACTGAAGCTTTCTTT.

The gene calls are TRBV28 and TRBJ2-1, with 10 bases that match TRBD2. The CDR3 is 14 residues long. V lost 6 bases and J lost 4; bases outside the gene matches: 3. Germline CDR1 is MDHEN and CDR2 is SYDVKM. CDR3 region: CASRGLAEYNEQFF. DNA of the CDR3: TGTGCCAGCAGAGGACTAGCGGAATACAATGAGCAGTTCTTC.

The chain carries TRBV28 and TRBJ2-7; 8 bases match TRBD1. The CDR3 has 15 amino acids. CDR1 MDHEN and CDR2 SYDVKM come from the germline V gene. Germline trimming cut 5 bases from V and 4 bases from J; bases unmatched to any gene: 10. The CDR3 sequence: CASSARQGTGYEQYF. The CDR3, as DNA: TGTGCCAGCAGTGCCAGACAGGGGACGGGGTACGAGCAGTACTTC.

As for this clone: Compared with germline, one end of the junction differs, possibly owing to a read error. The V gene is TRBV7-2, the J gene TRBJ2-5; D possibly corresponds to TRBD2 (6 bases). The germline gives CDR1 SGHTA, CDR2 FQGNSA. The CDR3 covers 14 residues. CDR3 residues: CASSLGLGAAPADF. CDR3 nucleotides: TGTGCCAGCAGCTTAGGACTAGGGGCGGCCCCCGCCGACTTC.

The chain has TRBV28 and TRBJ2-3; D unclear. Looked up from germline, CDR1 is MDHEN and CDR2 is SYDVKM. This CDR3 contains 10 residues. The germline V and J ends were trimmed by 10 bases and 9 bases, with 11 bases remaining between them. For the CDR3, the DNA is TGTGCCACCGAGGCCGAAACGCAGTATTTT. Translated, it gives CATEAETQYF.

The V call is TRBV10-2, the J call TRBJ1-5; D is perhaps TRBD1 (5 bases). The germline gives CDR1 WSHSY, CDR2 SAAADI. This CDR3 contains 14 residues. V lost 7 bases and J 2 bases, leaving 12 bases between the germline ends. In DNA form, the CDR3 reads TGCGCCAGCATGGGGCAGAGCGGCAATCAGCCCCAGCATTTT. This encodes CASMGQSGNQPQHF.

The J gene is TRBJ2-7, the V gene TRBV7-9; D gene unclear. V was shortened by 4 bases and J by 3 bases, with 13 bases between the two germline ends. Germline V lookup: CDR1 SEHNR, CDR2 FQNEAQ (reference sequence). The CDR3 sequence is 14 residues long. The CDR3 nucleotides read TGTGCCAGCAGCTCCTCTCCGGTCGTCTACGAGCAGTACTTC. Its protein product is CASSSSPVVYEQYF.

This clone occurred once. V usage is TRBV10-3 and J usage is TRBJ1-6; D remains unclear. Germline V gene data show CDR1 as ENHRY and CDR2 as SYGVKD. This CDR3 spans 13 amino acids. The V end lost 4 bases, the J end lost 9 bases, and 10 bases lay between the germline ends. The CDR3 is CAISGTTSSPLHF. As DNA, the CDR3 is TGTGCCATCAGTGGAACGACTTCTTCACCCCTCCACTTT.

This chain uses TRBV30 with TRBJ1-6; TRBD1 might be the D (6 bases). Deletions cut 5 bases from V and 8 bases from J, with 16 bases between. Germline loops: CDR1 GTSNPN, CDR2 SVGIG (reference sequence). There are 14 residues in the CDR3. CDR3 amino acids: CAWVSGAADSPLHF. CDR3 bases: TGTGCCTGGGTCTCAGGGGCAGCGGATTCACCCCTCCACTTT. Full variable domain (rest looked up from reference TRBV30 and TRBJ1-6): SQTIHQWPATLVQPVGSPLSLECTVEGTSNPNLYWYRQAAGRGLQLLFYSVGIGQISSEVPQNLSASRPQDRQFILSSKKLLLSDSGFYLCAWVSGAADSPLHFGNGTRLTVT.

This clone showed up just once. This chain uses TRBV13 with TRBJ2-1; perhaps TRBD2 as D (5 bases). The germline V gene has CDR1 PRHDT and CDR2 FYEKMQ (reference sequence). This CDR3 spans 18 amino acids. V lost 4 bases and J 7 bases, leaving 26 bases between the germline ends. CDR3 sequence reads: CASSWQPSGAETWNEQFF. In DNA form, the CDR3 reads TGTGCCAGCAGCTGGCAACCGAGTGGAGCGGAAACCTGGAATGAGCAGTTCTTC.

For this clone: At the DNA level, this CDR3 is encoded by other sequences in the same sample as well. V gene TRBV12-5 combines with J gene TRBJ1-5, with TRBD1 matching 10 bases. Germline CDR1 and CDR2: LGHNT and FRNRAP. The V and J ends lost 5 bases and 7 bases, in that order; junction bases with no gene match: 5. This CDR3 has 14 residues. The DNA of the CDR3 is TGTGCTAGTGGTCCAGGGACAGGGGACCAGCCCCAGCATTTT. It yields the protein CASGPGTGDQPQHF.

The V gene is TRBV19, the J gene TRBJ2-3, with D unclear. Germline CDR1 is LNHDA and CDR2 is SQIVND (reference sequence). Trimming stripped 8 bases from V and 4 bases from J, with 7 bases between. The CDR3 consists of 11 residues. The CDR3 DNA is TGTGCCAGTCGAAACTCAGATACGCAGTATTTT. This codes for CASRNSDTQYF.

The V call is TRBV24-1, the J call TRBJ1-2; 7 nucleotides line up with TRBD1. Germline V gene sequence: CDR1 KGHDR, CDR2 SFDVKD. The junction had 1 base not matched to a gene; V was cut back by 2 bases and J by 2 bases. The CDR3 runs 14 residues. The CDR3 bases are TGTGCCACCAGTGATTGGGGACAGAACTATGGCTACACCTTC. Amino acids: CATSDWGQNYGYTF.

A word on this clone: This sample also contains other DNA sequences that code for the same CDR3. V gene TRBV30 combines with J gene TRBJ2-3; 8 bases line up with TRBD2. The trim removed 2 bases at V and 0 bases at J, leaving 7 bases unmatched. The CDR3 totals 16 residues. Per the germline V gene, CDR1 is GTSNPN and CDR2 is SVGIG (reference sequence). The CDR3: CAWSTGTSGSTDTQYF. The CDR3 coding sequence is TGTGCCTGGAGTACCGGTACTAGCGGTAGCACAGATACGCAGTATTTT.

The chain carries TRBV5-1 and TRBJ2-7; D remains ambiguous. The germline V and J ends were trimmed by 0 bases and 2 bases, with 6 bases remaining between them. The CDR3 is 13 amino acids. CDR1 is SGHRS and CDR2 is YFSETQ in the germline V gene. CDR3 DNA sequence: TGCGCCAGCAGCTTGGCCCCTACCTACGAGCAGTACTTC. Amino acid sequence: CASSLAPTYEQYF.

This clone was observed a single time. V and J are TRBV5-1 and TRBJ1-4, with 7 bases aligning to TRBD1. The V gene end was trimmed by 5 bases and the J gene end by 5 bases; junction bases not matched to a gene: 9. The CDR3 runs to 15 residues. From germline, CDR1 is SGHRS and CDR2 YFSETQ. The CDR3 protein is CASSVVGTENEKLFF. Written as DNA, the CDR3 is TGCGCCAGCAGTGTTGTAGGGACAGAGAATGAAAAACTGTTTTTT.

CDR3 nucleotides: TGTGCCAGCAGCTTAAAGGGGAAATCTTTCTTT. Translated: CASSLKGKSFF. V usage is TRBV11-2 and J usage is TRBJ1-1, with a weak D call TRBD1 (5 bases). This CDR3 has 11 amino acids. The germline CDR1 and CDR2 sequences are SGHAT and FQNNGV. V was clipped by 2 bases and J by 12 bases, with 10 bases between them.

CDR3 in DNA: TGTGCCAGCAGTTACGGACAGCAAGAGACCCAGTACTTC. It translates to CASSYGQQETQYF. The chain combines TRBV28 with TRBJ2-5, with TRBD1 as a possible D gene (6 bases). The CDR3 loop spans 13 amino acids. Germline CDR1 and CDR2: MDHEN and SYDVKM. Trimming cost V 4 bases and J 2 bases, with 8 bases left between them.

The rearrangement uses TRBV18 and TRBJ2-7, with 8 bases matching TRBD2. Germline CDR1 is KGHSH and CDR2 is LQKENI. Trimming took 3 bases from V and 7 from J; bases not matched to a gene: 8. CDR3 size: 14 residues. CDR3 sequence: CASSPKAGEGEQYF. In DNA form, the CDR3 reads TGTGCCAGCTCACCTAAAGCGGGAGAGGGGGAGCAGTACTTC.

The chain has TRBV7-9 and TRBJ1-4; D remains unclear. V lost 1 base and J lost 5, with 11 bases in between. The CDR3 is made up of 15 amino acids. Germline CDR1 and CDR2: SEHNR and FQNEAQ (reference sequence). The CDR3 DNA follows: TGTGCCAGCAGCTTAGAATTAGCTGAAAATGAAAAACTGTTTTTT. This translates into CASSLELAENEKLFF.

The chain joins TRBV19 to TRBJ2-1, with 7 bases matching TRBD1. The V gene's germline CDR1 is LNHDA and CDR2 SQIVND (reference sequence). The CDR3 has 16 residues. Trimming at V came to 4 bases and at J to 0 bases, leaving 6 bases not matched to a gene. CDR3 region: CASSTGQPSSYNEQFF. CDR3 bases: TGTGCCAGTAGTACGGGACAGCCGAGCTCCTACAATGAGCAGTTCTTC.